The clone carrying this TCR beta chain appeared once. Authors' analysis steps: Reference gene primer amplification yielded estimated nucleated cell counts. This table comes from immunoSEQ multiplex PCR, and its TCRdb copy is limited to in-frame clones, with some not included. V, J and clone size are those of that table, while D and trimming were read from the DNA. The sample has 150,000 to 200,000 clones, 75% to 85% seen once. The CDR3 has 16 amino acids. Trimming removed 4 bases from V and 2 bases from J, with 17 bases in between. Germline CDR1 is MGHRA and CDR2 is YSYEKL. Two negative PCRs, clearance, or symptom resolution were required of recovered Cohort 3 donors. The data were taken from a study of blood T cell repertoires in COVID-19. Across the whole study: PBMCs, B-cell-depleted T cells, or T cells were the source of the cDNA or gDNA that made up the material.

The chain uses TRBV4-1 and TRBJ2-5; possible D gene TRBD1, 6 bases. Sequences were obtained from PBMCs or T cells enriched from blood (not recorded which). The TCR originated in a man aged 40-50 years who had recovered from COVID-19. CDR3 sequence reads: CASSRATGLRQETQYF. DNA of the CDR3: TGCGCCAGCAGCCGAGCTACAGGGTTACGGCAAGAGACCCAGTACTTC.